These 21 T cell receptor beta chains originate from one sample sequenced in a study of blood T cell repertoires in COVID-19. Libraries were prepared by immunoSEQ multiplex PCR; TCRdb keeps only in-frame clonotypes and omits some of them. The data hold approximately 190,000 clones, with nearly 85% observed a single time. Sequenced material: peripheral blood. Receptors originate from a young woman with acute or convalescent COVID-19.

The genes are TRBV13 and TRBJ2-1; 14 nucleotides line up with TRBD2. The CDR3 extends over 17 amino acids. CDR1 is PRHDT, CDR2 FYEKMQ, per germline (reference sequence). Losses at the gene ends were 4 bases for V and 7 bases for J; bases not matched to a gene: 9. CDR3 in DNA: TGTGCCAGCAGCTCGGCCGGGACTAGCGGGAGTAGAAATGAGCAGTTCTTC. It is translated as CASSSAGTSGSRNEQFF.

The chain uses TRBV7-8 and TRBJ1-3; possible D gene TRBD1, 6 bases. This CDR3 has 18 residues. V shed 1 base and J shed 0 bases, with 16 bases lying between them. The germline CDR1 and CDR2 sequences are SGHVS and FQNEAQ. The CDR3 DNA follows: TGTGCCAGCAGCTTAGGTCCGATCAGGGGCCGCTCTGGAAACACCATATATTTT. The encoded protein is CASSLGPIRGRSGNTIYF.

The chain employs TRBV6-2 or TRBV6-3 and TRBJ1-1; 7 positions match TRBD1. Germline V gene data show CDR1 as MNHEY and CDR2 as SVGEGT. Unmatched junction bases numbered 12, after V lost 4 bases and J lost 4 bases. The CDR3 covers 16 residues. The CDR3 coding sequence is TGTGCCAGCAGTTTGCCCGTACAGGGGAAGAGCACTGAAGCTTTCTTT. It is translated as CASSLPVQGKSTEAFF.

The CDR3 region is CASSQDRQGDSGYTF. CDR3 DNA sequence: TGCGCCAGCAGCCAAGATCGACAGGGAGATAGCGGCTACACCTTC. The chain is built from TRBV4-1 and TRBJ1-2, with 7 positions matching TRBD1. V was clipped by 0 bases and J by 8 bases; unmatched bases: 9. From germline, CDR1 is MGHRA and CDR2 YSYEKL. The CDR3 contains 15 residues.

This clone appeared a single time. The V and J genes are TRBV4-1 and TRBJ2-1, with TRBD2 as a possible D gene (5 bases). CDR1 and CDR2 from the germline V gene are MGHRA and YSYEKL. V was cut by 3 bases and J by 7 bases, with 13 bases left in between. The CDR3 is made up of 14 amino acids. As DNA, the CDR3 is TGCGCCAGCAGCCAGGAGGACTCCTCTAATGAGCAGTTCTTC. Its protein is CASSQEDSSNEQFF.

The chain joins TRBV29-1 to TRBJ1-1; a weak D match, TRBD1 (6 bases). Germline values: CDR1 SQVTM, CDR2 ANQGSEA. V was pared by 6 bases and J by 0 bases, with 11 bases between. The length of the CDR3 is 13 residues. The chain's CDR3 is CSVLTGMNTEAFF. The CDR3 DNA is TGCAGCGTCTTGACAGGTATGAACACTGAAGCTTTCTTT.

The rearrangement links TRBV5-1 to TRBJ2-3, with D possibly TRBD2 on 5 matching bases. V shed 1 base and J shed 0 bases, with 15 bases lying between them. Germline V gene lookup returns CDR1 SGHRS and CDR2 YFSETQ. The CDR3 contains 17 residues. The CDR3 coding sequence is TGCGCCAGCAGCTTGCGAAGCATGACTACTAGCACAGATACGCAGTATTTT. The encoded protein is CASSLRSMTTSTDTQYF. The variable domain in full, with the rest retrieved from reference TRBV5-1 and TRBJ2-3, is KAGVTQTPRYLIKTRGQQVTLSCSPISGHRSVSWYQQTPGQGLQFLFEYFSETQRNKGNFPGRFSGRQFSNSRSEMNVSTLELGDSALYLCASSLRSMTTSTDTQYFGPGTRLTVL.

J is TRBJ1-1 and V is TRBV7-7; D is possibly TRBD1 (6 bases). V was shortened by 1 base and J by 1 base, with 7 bases between the two germline ends. This CDR3 spans 14 amino acids. The germline V gene has CDR1 SSHAT and CDR2 FNYEAQ (reference sequence). As DNA, the CDR3 is TGTGCCAGCAGCTTAGTAGGGGGGAACACTGAAGCTTTCTTT. It translates to CASSLVGGNTEAFF.

The rearrangement uses TRBV4-3 and TRBJ2-5; maybe TRBD2 (5 bases). Trimming cost V 3 bases and J 4 bases, with 15 bases left between them. CDR1 is LGHNA and CDR2 is YSLEER in the germline V gene. This CDR3 contains 15 residues. The CDR3 DNA reads TGCGCCAGCAGCCAGGTCCGAGGGTCCCGAGAGACCCAGTACTTC. Translation: CASSQVRGSRETQYF.

This chain joins TRBV19 and TRBJ2-3, with TRBD2 identical over 14 bases. The CDR3 spans 17 residues. Looked up from germline, CDR1 is LNHDA and CDR2 is SQIVND (reference sequence). V lost 9 bases, J lost 4 bases, and 12 bases stayed unmatched. CDR3 coding DNA: TGTGCCAGCAAAGATCCCGGGACTAGCGGGAGTTCAGATACGCAGTATTTT. This codes for CASKDPGTSGSSDTQYF.

The V and J genes are TRBV4-3 and TRBJ2-7, with TRBD1 identical over 7 bases. V gave up 3 bases and J gave up 7 bases; unmatched junction bases: 21. Per germline, CDR1 LGHNA and CDR2 YSLEER. This CDR3 contains 18 residues. CDR3 DNA: TGCGCCAGCAGCCACGCTTTCGGCAGGGGGACAGAGGTGGGGGAGCAGTACTTC. Translating it yields CASSHAFGRGTEVGEQYF.

V and J are TRBV27 and TRBJ2-6, with 11 bases matching TRBD1. The junction had 4 bases not matched to a gene; V was cut back by 6 bases and J by 0 bases. Germline V gene sequence: CDR1 MNHEY, CDR2 SMNVEV (reference sequence). This CDR3 spans 17 amino acids. The CDR3 reads CASRAGTGGSGANVLTF. The CDR3 bases are TGTGCCAGCAGAGCCGGGACAGGGGGCTCTGGGGCCAACGTCCTGACTTTC.

This clone was observed a single time. Written as DNA, the CDR3 is TGCGCCAGCAGCTTGGAGGGACTAGCATATTACGAGCAGTACTTC. It encodes CASSLEGLAYYEQYF. The rearrangement uses TRBV5-1 and TRBJ2-7; TRBD2 aligns across 9 bases. The germline gives CDR1 SGHRS, CDR2 YFSETQ. This CDR3 region has 15 residues. V gave up 0 bases and J gave up 4 bases; unmatched junction bases: 5.

This clone was picked up one time. The chain employs TRBV28 and TRBJ1-5; tentative D call: TRBD1 (5 bases). The germline V gene has CDR1 MDHEN and CDR2 SYDVKM. CDR3 length: 16 amino acids. V was clipped by 6 bases and J by 1 base, with 16 bases between them. CDR3: CASSIPLGGSNQPQHF. The CDR3 DNA reads as TGTGCCAGCAGCATACCCCTCGGGGGGAGCAATCAGCCCCAGCATTTT.

For the CDR3, the DNA is TGTGCCACCAGTGCCATCATCACCGGGGAGCTGTTTTTT. Its translation: CATSAIITGELFF. V gene TRBV24-1 combines with J gene TRBJ2-2; D not certain. Germline V lookup: CDR1 KGHDR, CDR2 SFDVKD. This CDR3 region has 13 residues. Trimming took 5 bases from V and 4 from J, leaving 7 bases between them.

This clone has only a few counts. The chain uses TRBV28 and TRBJ1-1, with TRBD1 as a possible D gene (6 bases). CDR3 size: 13 residues. CDR1 and CDR2 (germline): MDHEN, SYDVKM. The V gene lost 6 bases and the J gene lost 5 bases, with 13 bases spanning the gap. DNA for the CDR3: TGTGCCAGCAGCGAAGGGGGAAGGACTGAAGCTTTCTTT. Encoded protein: CASSEGGRTEAFF.

V gene TRBV7-9 combines with J gene TRBJ2-1; TRBD1 matches at 10 bases. Looked up from germline, CDR1 is SEHNR and CDR2 is FQNEAQ (reference sequence). V lost 4 bases, J lost 1 base, and 1 base stayed unmatched. The CDR3 is 15 residues long. CDR3 region: CASSSGQGSYNEQFF. For the CDR3, the DNA is TGTGCCAGCAGCTCGGGACAGGGGTCCTACAATGAGCAGTTCTTC.

This chain joins TRBV3-1 (or the pseudogene TRBV3-2) and TRBJ2-5; 8 bases fit TRBD2. CDR3 length: 15 residues. Germline loops: CDR1 LGHDT, CDR2 YNNKEL (reference sequence). V shed 6 bases, J shed 4 bases, and the junction held 10 bases outside the gene matches. CDR3 DNA: TGTGCCAGCAGTACCCTGGCCGGGGGGGGAGAGACCCAGTACTTC. It is translated as CASSTLAGGGETQYF.

The chain couples TRBV27 to TRBJ2-7; D may be TRBD1 (6 bases). The V end lost 5 bases, the J end lost 6 bases, and 20 bases lay between the germline ends. The V gene's germline CDR1 is MNHEY and CDR2 SMNVEV (reference sequence). The CDR3 runs 15 residues. The CDR3, as DNA: TGTGCCAGCAGTAGGGGTGTAGGGGGATCGGGCGAGCAGTACTTC. Amino acids: CASSRGVGGSGEQYF.

V is TRBV7-9 and J is TRBJ2-7; 9 nucleotides agree with TRBD1. There are 15 residues in the CDR3. Per germline, CDR1 SEHNR and CDR2 FQNEAQ (reference sequence). V gave up 2 bases and J gave up 5 bases; unmatched junction bases: 7. The CDR3 spells CASSLTGQGYDEQYF. The CDR3 DNA reads as TGTGCCAGCAGCTTAACGGGACAGGGTTATGACGAGCAGTACTTC. Using reference TRBV7-9 and TRBJ2-7 for the parts outside the CDR3, the full variable domain is DTGVSQNPRHKITKRGQNVTFRCDPISEHNRLYWYRQTLGQGPEFLTYFQNEAQLEKSRLLSDRFSAERPKGSFSTLEIQRTEQGDSAMYLCASSLTGQGYDEQYFGPGTRLTVT.

The V call is TRBV7-8, the J call TRBJ1-4; possible D gene TRBD1, 5 bases. The CDR3 runs to 15 residues. Trimming removed 1 base at V and 4 bases at J, with 10 bases between. CDR1 and CDR2 from the germline V gene are SGHVS and FQNEAQ. In DNA form, the CDR3 reads TGTGCCAGCAGCTTAGTTGGGGGACTTAATGAAAAACTGTTTTTT. This sequence encodes CASSLVGGLNEKLFF.